These 5 T cell receptor beta chains came from one sample sequenced in a study of STAT5B mutations in CD4+ large granular lymphocyte leukemia. Only in-frame clones appear in the TCRdb table, and some are missing; sequencing was by immunoSEQ multiplex PCR. The sample lists tens of thousands of clones, approximately 83% occurring once. Specimen: CD4+ T cells from blood buffy coats. These receptors were collected from a human donor in good health.

The chain carries TRBV28 and TRBJ2-5, with 7 bases lining up with TRBD1. V was clipped by 6 bases and J by 6 bases; unmatched bases: 13. This CDR3 spans 15 amino acids. CDR1 is MDHEN and CDR2 is SYDVKM in the germline V gene. This CDR3 reads CASRATTGVAKTQYF. The DNA for the CDR3 is TGTGCCAGCAGGGCGACTACAGGGGTGGCGAAGACCCAGTACTTC.

The chain employs TRBV7-9 and TRBJ2-3; unclear D gene. This CDR3 is 13 amino acids long. V dropped 6 bases and J dropped 4 bases, with 11 bases sitting between them. Germline CDR1 reads SEHNR; CDR2 reads FQNEAQ (reference sequence). CDR3 sequence: CASSWRTSDTQYF. CDR3 DNA: TGTGCCAGCAGTTGGCGGACCTCAGATACGCAGTATTTT.

This rearrangement joins TRBV21-1 to TRBJ1-4. TRBV21-1 is described as a pseudogene. The CDR3 is made up of 15 amino acids. The CDR3: CASSKEDGFCEKLFF. The CDR3 DNA reads TGTGCCAGCAGCAAAGAGGACGGGTTCTGTGAAAAACTGTTTTTT.

The rearrangement uses TRBV11-2 and TRBJ2-3; D unclear. The germline V gene encodes CDR1 SGHAT and CDR2 FQNNGV. The ends were cut back, 4 bases at V and 4 bases at J, with 21 bases in the middle. CDR3 length equals 17 residues. The CDR3: CASSSGSSPLDADTQYF. In nucleotides, the CDR3 is TGTGCCAGCAGCTCCGGGTCCTCCCCCCTAGATGCAGATACGCAGTATTTT.

The chain's CDR3 is CASSAGQVFHPQHF. CDR3 in DNA: TGTGCCAGCAGCGCGGGACAGGTCTTCCACCCCCAGCATTTT. The chain combines TRBV7-2 with TRBJ1-5; 8 nucleotides agree with TRBD1. Germline lookup yields CDR1 SGHTA and CDR2 FQGNSA. CDR3 length: 14 amino acids. J gave up 10 bases and V 5 bases, and 10 bases lay outside the gene matches.